The rows below give T cell receptor beta chains drawn from one sample of a study of T cells in Graves' hyperthyroidism and ophthalmopathy. TCRdb reprocessed the multiplex PCR reads with MiXCR, giving one entry per CDR3 protein. The sample lists some 500,000 distinct CDR3 sequences, approximately 14% occurring once. Sequencing was carried out using blood. These receptors were taken from a woman aged 18-29 years with Graves' hyperthyroidism. CDR3s include the opening cysteine and the closing phenylalanine or tryptophan. D genes are given only for firm matches. Size is stated for part of the rows, as once, few or many counts, or as a class when the clone is expanded.

d_gene	abundance	v_gene	j_gene	CDR3nt	CDR3aa
-	many	TRBV27	TRBJ1-1	TGTGCCAGCAGTTGGGGGAGGGTCACTGAAGCTTTCTTT	CASSWGRVTEAFF
TRBD2	many	TRBV29-1	TRBJ2-3	TGCAGCGTTGAAGGGCTAGCGGGAGTGTCCGCAGATACGCAGTATTTT	CSVEGLAGVSADTQYF
TRBD1	many	TRBV6-1	TRBJ1-1	TGTGCCAGCAGAATAAGATTGACAGGGGCTATGAACACTGAAGCTTTCTTT	CASRIRLTGAMNTEAFF
-	many	TRBV2	TRBJ2-6	TGTGCCAGCCAAGACAGCTTCTCTGGGGCCAACGTCCTGACTTTC	CASQDSFSGANVLTF
-	many	TRBV10-3	TRBJ2-1	TGTGCCATCAGTGAGACTGGCGATGAGCAGTTCTTC	CAISETGDEQFF
-	many	TRBV27	TRBJ2-1	TGTGCCAGCAGTTCACGCCCAACAGGGAATTTCGACAATGAGCAGTTCTTC	CASSSRPTGNFDNEQFF
-	many	TRBV28	TRBJ2-1	TGTGCCAGCAGTTCGGGCATCCACAATGAGCAGTTCTTC	CASSSGIHNEQFF
TRBD2	-	TRBV27	TRBJ2-3	TGTGCCAGCAGTTTTAGAGCGGGAGAGGTAGATACGCAGTATTTT	CASSFRAGEVDTQYF
TRBD1	-	TRBV7-9	TRBJ2-7	TGTGCCAGCAGCTCGAGGGACAGGGGGCCCCAGCAGTACTTC	CASSSRDRGPQQYF
-	many	TRBV7-3	TRBJ2-1	TGTGCCAGCAGCTTAAGTGGCGGGCTAGGTTCCTACAATGAGCAGTTCTTC	CASSLSGGLGSYNEQFF
TRBD2	many	TRBV6-1	TRBJ2-7	TGTGCCAGCAACCTGGGACTAGCGGGAGAGCAGTACTTC	CASNLGLAGEQYF
TRBD2	-	TRBV18	TRBJ2-1	TGTGCCACCGGGACTAGCCGCAATGAGCAGTTCTTC	CATGTSRNEQFF
-	many	TRBV12-3/TRBV12-4	TRBJ2-3	TGTGCCAGCAGCATTCGCAGGGGAACAGATACGCAGTATTTT	CASSIRRGTDTQYF
TRBD1	many	TRBV18	TRBJ1-1	TGTGCCAGCTCACCACCGCAGGGGGCTAGAATGAACACTGAAGCTTTCTTT	CASSPPQGARMNTEAFF
TRBD2	-	TRBV30	TRBJ2-1	TGTGCCGCCGGGAGACGGGCTAGCGGGAGTCGCTCCTACAATGAGCAGTTCTTC	CAAGRRASGSRSYNEQFF
TRBD2	many	TRBV30	TRBJ2-7	TGTGCCCTCGGGAGGTCTTACGAGCAGTACTTC	CALGRSYEQYF
-	many	TRBV7-3	TRBJ2-2	TGTGCCAGCAGCTTTCGTGGGTTCACCGGGGAGCTGTTTTTT	CASSFRGFTGELFF
TRBD1	many	TRBV6-1	TRBJ1-1	TGTGCCAGCAGAACAGGGGGGGTCAACACTGAAGCTTTCTTT	CASRTGGVNTEAFF
TRBD2	-	TRBV27	TRBJ2-7	TGTGCCAGCAGTCGCCGACCGGGACTAGCGGGAGGTACCTACGAGCAGTACTTC	CASSRRPGLAGGTYEQYF
-	many	TRBV2	TRBJ1-5	TGTGCCAGCAGCACAGGACAACCCAATCAGCCCCAGCATTTT	CASSTGQPNQPQHF
-	few	TRBV7-4	TRBJ1-1	TGTGCCAGCAGCTTAGTAACGGGGGAACCCTTGAACACTGAAGCTTTCTTT	CASSLVTGEPLNTEAFF
-	many	TRBV12-3/TRBV12-4	TRBJ2-5	TGTGCCAGCAGTTTATTGGGTGAGACCCAGTACTTC	CASSLLGETQYF
-	many	TRBV6-1	TRBJ1-6	TGTGCCAGCAGTGAATCCCCGCAGGGGAATTCACCCCTCCACTTT	CASSESPQGNSPLHF
-	-	TRBV6-1	TRBJ1-2	TGTGCCAGCAGTGAAACAGGGAATGGCTACACCTTC	CASSETGNGYTF
-	-	TRBV5-1	TRBJ1-1	TGCGCCAGCAGCTTGAGGGCTTCTGACACTGAAGCTTTCTTT	CASSLRASDTEAFF
-	many	TRBV6-1	TRBJ2-3	TGTGCCAGCAGTGCGGGGGAGAAAGACACAGATACGCAGTATTTT	CASSAGEKDTDTQYF
-	many	TRBV30	TRBJ2-2	TGTGCCTGGAGTGAGGGGCAGAACGGGGAGCTGTTTTTT	CAWSEGQNGELFF
TRBD2	few	TRBV20-1	TRBJ2-3	TGCAGTGCACCCACCCTTGGGCGGGAGGGCCACGATACGCAGTATTTT	CSAPTLGREGHDTQYF
-	many	TRBV5-1	TRBJ2-7	TGCGCCAGCAGCTTGGAGCTAGCAGACGAGCAGTACTTC	CASSLELADEQYF
TRBD2	-	TRBV3-1	TRBJ2-1	TGTGCCAGCAGCCAGTCCACTAGCGGGGGCGGTGGCTCCTACAATGAGCAGTTCTTC	CASSQSTSGGGGSYNEQFF
TRBD2	-	TRBV5-1	TRBJ2-1	TGCGCCAGCAGCTTGGATGCGGGAGGTCTAAATGAGCAGTTCTTC	CASSLDAGGLNEQFF
-	-	TRBV14	TRBJ2-3	TGTGCCAGCAGCCAAGGTATGGTAGATACGCAGTATTTT	CASSQGMVDTQYF
TRBD2	many	TRBV15	TRBJ2-7	TGTGCCACCAGCAGAGATGGGGGAGGGGAGCAGTACTTC	CATSRDGGGEQYF
TRBD2	-	TRBV7-9	TRBJ2-7	TGTGCCAGCAGCTTACCCCCGGGACTAGCGGGAATCTACGAGCAGTACTTC	CASSLPPGLAGIYEQYF
TRBD2	many	TRBV18	TRBJ2-1	TGTGCCAGCTCACCAAGAAGCGGGAGTTACAATGAGCAGTTCTTC	CASSPRSGSYNEQFF
TRBD2	-	TRBV11-2	TRBJ2-1	TGTGCCAGCTGGACCGGGACTAGCGGGAGCGGTGAGCAGTTCTTC	CASWTGTSGSGEQFF
TRBD2	few	TRBV7-3	TRBJ2-3	TGTGCCAGCAGCCAACGGGGGGGGGGAGAAGGGGGAGATACGCAGTATTTT	CASSQRGGGEGGDTQYF
-	many	TRBV6-1	TRBJ2-5	TGTGCCAGCAGTGAAGCGCGACAGGTATTGGAGACCCAGTACTTC	CASSEARQVLETQYF
-	many	TRBV20-1	TRBJ1-1	TGCAGTGCCAGACCTGGGTACACTGAAGCTTTCTTT	CSARPGYTEAFF
TRBD2	-	TRBV12-3/TRBV12-4	TRBJ2-3	TGCGTCAGCAGCCCCCCAGCGGGGACTAGCGCGTCAGATACGCAGTATTTT	CVSSPPAGTSASDTQYF
TRBD2	many	TRBV20-1	TRBJ2-5	TGCAGTGCTAGCTGGCGGGAGTTGAGAGAGACCCAGTACTTC	CSASWRELRETQYF
-	-	TRBV7-6	TRBJ2-3	TGTGCCAGCAGCTTATCCCTAGTCACCTTTGGAGATACGCAGTATTTT	CASSLSLVTFGDTQYF
-	many	TRBV20-1	TRBJ1-1	TGCAGTGCTTCAACGGACAGTAACACTGAAGCTTTCTTT	CSASTDSNTEAFF
TRBD2	many	TRBV20-1	TRBJ2-5	TGCAGTGCTAGAGGCCAGCGGGAGGGATCTCAAGAGACCCAGTACTTC	CSARGQREGSQETQYF
TRBD2	many	TRBV11-2	TRBJ2-1	TGTGCCAGCAATATAGCGGGACCTTCCTACAATGAGCAGTTCTTC	CASNIAGPSYNEQFF
-	-	TRBV9	TRBJ2-3	TGTGCCAGCAGCGTCGCAGGGAGCACAGATACGCAGTATTTT	CASSVAGSTDTQYF
TRBD1	many	TRBV30	TRBJ1-4	TGTGCCTGGAGAGGGGTGACAGGGGTGGGTGAAAAACTGTTTTTT	CAWRGVTGVGEKLFF
-	many	TRBV20-1	TRBJ2-2	TGCAGTGCTAGTCCCGACTCGACGTTTTACACCGGGGAGCTGTTTTTT	CSASPDSTFYTGELFF
-	-	TRBV19	TRBJ1-5	TGTGCCAGTAGTATGTACGGACAGAGCAATCAGCCCCAGCATTTT	CASSMYGQSNQPQHF
TRBD1	few	TRBV20-1	TRBJ2-5	TGCAGTGCCTCCAGACAGGGCCAAGAGACCCAGTACTTC	CSASRQGQETQYF
-	-	TRBV10-2	TRBJ1-1	TGCGCCAGCAGTAGCTTCCCCACTGAAGCTTTCTTT	CASSSFPTEAFF
-	-	TRBV4-1	TRBJ2-1	TGCGCCAGCAGCCAAGTGTCCAGGACTAACGATGAGCAGTTCTTC	CASSQVSRTNDEQFF
TRBD2	-	TRBV7-9	TRBJ2-1	TGTGCCAGCAGCGGACTAGCGGAGATAGGGCGGGGTGAGCAGTTCTTC	CASSGLAEIGRGEQFF
TRBD1	-	TRBV28	TRBJ2-3	TGTGCCAGCAGTACGACAGGGTCACCCCTAGATACGCAGTATTTT	CASSTTGSPLDTQYF
TRBD2	few	TRBV10-2	TRBJ2-7	TGCGCCAGCACCTTAAAACGACTAGCGGCCTACGAGCAGTACTTC	CASTLKRLAAYEQYF
-	many	TRBV24-1	TRBJ1-2	TGTGCCACCAGTGATTCTGACAGAAATGGCTACACCTTC	CATSDSDRNGYTF
TRBD2	many	TRBV24-1	TRBJ2-1	TGTGCCACCAGTGATTCCGCGCTAGCGGGAAGGTATGAGCAGTTCTTC	CATSDSALAGRYEQFF
-	-	TRBV3-1	TRBJ1-4	TGTGCCAGCAGCTATGGACATGACGAAAAACTGTTTTTT	CASSYGHDEKLFF
TRBD2	-	TRBV20-1	TRBJ2-3	TGCAGTGCTAGTGCGGGAGGGAGCACAGATACGCAGTATTTT	CSASAGGSTDTQYF